This entry lists 5 T cell receptor beta chains sequenced from one sample in a study of blood T cell repertoires in COVID-19. Produced via immunoSEQ multiplex PCR; TCRdb's table is partial and in-frame only. The sample includes 160,000 or so clones, 75% to 90% of them seen just once. Sequences were obtained from peripheral blood. The source is a middle-aged woman with acute or convalescent COVID-19.

This clone has just one count. This chain joins TRBV28 and TRBJ2-7, with D maybe TRBD1 (6 bases). CDR3 length: 14 residues. V gave up 2 bases and J gave up 2 bases, with 10 bases separating them. Germline V gene data show CDR1 as MDHEN and CDR2 as SYDVKM. CDR3 region: CASSLMDRAYEQYF. CDR3 nucleotides: TGTGCCAGCAGTTTAATGGACAGAGCCTACGAGCAGTACTTC. Using reference TRBV28 and TRBJ2-7 for the parts outside the CDR3, the full variable domain is DVKVTQSSRYLVKRTGEKVFLECVQDMDHENMFWYRQDPGLGLRLIYFSYDVKMKEKGDIPEGYSVSREKKERFSLILESASTNQTSMYLCASSLMDRAYEQYFGPGTRLTVT.

The CDR3, as DNA: TGTGCCAGCAGCCGGGGACTAACTACAGATACGCAGTATTTT. Its translation: CASSRGLTTDTQYF. The rearrangement links TRBV6-5 to TRBJ2-3; 7 bases are a match to TRBD2. The CDR3 is made up of 14 amino acids. V lost 6 bases and J lost 3; bases outside the gene matches: 6. Germline CDR1 MNHEY, CDR2 SVGAGI.

The chain couples TRBV28 to TRBJ1-5; D is possibly TRBD1 (6 bases). The V end lost 3 bases, the J end lost 6 bases, and 12 bases lay between the germline ends. Germline V gives CDR1 MDHEN, CDR2 SYDVKM. This CDR3 has 14 amino acids. CDR3 region: CASSLGSGVQPQHF. CDR3 DNA: TGTGCCAGCAGTTTGGGGTCAGGGGTTCAGCCCCAGCATTTT. Full variable domain (rest looked up from reference TRBV28 and TRBJ1-5): DVKVTQSSRYLVKRTGEKVFLECVQDMDHENMFWYRQDPGLGLRLIYFSYDVKMKEKGDIPEGYSVSREKKERFSLILESASTNQTSMYLCASSLGSGVQPQHFGDGTRLSIL.

The chain joins TRBV5-1 to TRBJ2-7, with 9 bases aligning to TRBD2. The CDR3 has 16 residues. Germline CDR1 is SGHRS and CDR2 is YFSETQ. The junction had 11 bases not matched to a gene; V was cut back by 5 bases and J by 2 bases. The CDR3 region is CASRPPGAGGTYEQYF. The CDR3 DNA reads as TGCGCCAGCAGACCCCCCGGAGCGGGGGGAACCTACGAGCAGTACTTC. The full variable domain, completed using reference TRBV5-1 and TRBJ2-7, is KAGVTQTPRYLIKTRGQQVTLSCSPISGHRSVSWYQQTPGQGLQFLFEYFSETQRNKGNFPGRFSGRQFSNSRSEMNVSTLELGDSALYLCASRPPGAGGTYEQYFGPGTRLTVT.

J is TRBJ1-1 and V is TRBV9; no reliable D call. The germline gives CDR1 SGDLS, CDR2 YYNGEE. Deletions cut 0 bases from V and 3 bases from J, with 9 bases between. The CDR3 is made up of 14 amino acids. CDR3 in amino acids: CASSVGGGDTEAFF. DNA for the CDR3: TGTGCCAGCAGCGTAGGGGGAGGTGACACTGAAGCTTTCTTT.